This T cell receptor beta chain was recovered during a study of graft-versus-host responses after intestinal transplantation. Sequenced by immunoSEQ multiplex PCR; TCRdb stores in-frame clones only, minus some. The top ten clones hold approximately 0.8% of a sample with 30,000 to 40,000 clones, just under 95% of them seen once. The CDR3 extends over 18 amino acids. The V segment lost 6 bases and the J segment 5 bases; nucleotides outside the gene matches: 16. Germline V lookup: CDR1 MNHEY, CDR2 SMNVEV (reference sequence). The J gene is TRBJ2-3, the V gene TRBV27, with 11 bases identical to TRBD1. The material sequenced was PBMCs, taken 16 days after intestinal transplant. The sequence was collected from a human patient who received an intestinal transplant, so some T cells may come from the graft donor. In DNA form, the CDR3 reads TGTGCCAGCAGAGCACGGGCCTACCGGGACAGGGGGAGAGATACGCAGTATTTT. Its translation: CASRARAYRDRGRDTQYF.